This TCR beta chain was profiled in a study of PD-L1 blockade in urothelial cancer. Study in general: It was at some point between 2014 and 2016 that patients started atezolizumab at 1,200 mg intravenously every 3 weeks. Typically, measured as a median, blood samples had 140,000 or so T cells.

Overall study results and limits: At 3 weeks on treatment, tumor-associated clones expanded more with durable benefit. In blood sampled pretreatment, TCR clonality below the median predicted better survival.

Time point here: pretreatment peripheral blood. Trimming pared 5 bases from V and 4 bases from J, leaving 18 bases between. Germline V gene sequence: CDR1 LNHDA, CDR2 SQIVND (reference sequence). CDR3 length equals 17 residues. As concerns this clone: Its antigen remains unknown.

Data came from immunoSEQ multiplex PCR; TCRdb stores just in-frame clones and leaves some out. The sample contains approximately 100,000 clones, about 89% of which appear only once. The source was PBMCs, collected around atezolizumab (anti-PD-L1) treatment. The chain uses TRBV19 and TRBJ2-6; a weak D match, TRBD2 (7 bases). This sequence was found in a woman older than 75 with urothelial cancer. CDR3 bases: TGTGCCAGTAGTCCCCTGGGGGGGGCTGCCGGGGCCAACGTCCTGACTTTC. Encoded protein: CASSPLGGAAGANVLTF.